The source of this TCR beta chain is a study of blood T cell repertoires in COVID-19. CDR1 KGHDR and CDR2 SFDVKD come from the germline V gene. This CDR3 has 16 residues. The V gene lost 4 bases and the J gene lost 0 bases, with 12 bases spanning the gap. The assay was immunoSEQ multiplex PCR, and TCRdb's table has in-frame clones only and misses some. The repertoire has about 460,000 clones, about nine tenths of them found once; the top ten carry more than 7.5%. Input material: PBMCs or T cells enriched from blood (not recorded which). The clonotype originates from a woman aged 55-69 years who had recovered from COVID-19. The gene calls are TRBV24-1 and TRBJ1-5; a possible D gene is TRBD1 (6 bases). The CDR3 coding sequence is TGTGCCACCAGTGAACGGGGGGCGATTAGCAATCAGCCCCAGCATTTT. Its protein product is CATSERGAISNQPQHF.